Listed here are 22 T cell receptor beta chains from one sample, sequenced in a study of CD8+ T cells in alopecia areata. RNA extraction was followed by reverse transcription into cDNA, which acted as the sequencing template. The assay was immunoSEQ multiplex PCR, and TCRdb's table has in-frame clones only and misses some. The table has about 180,000 clones, 67% seen once; the top ten hold over 9.5%. Sample: CD8+ T cells sorted from blood, taken at week 0. These receptors all stem from a human donor with alopecia areata.

This chain links TRBV6-5 with TRBJ1-5, with unresolved D. The CDR3 extends over 14 amino acids. CDR1 and CDR2 from the germline V gene are MNHEY and SVGAGI. Trimming took off 6 bases at V and 7 bases at J, with 16 bases between the two ends. In DNA, the CDR3 is TGTGCCAGCAGCCAAGGGTGGTTTCGGCAGCCCCAGCATTTT. It yields the protein CASSQGWFRQPQHF.

In this sample, this clone turned up a few times. The chain carries TRBV25-1 and TRBJ1-2; D remains ambiguous. CDR1 is MGHDK and CDR2 is SYGVNS in the germline V gene. V shed 9 bases and J shed 1 base, with 12 bases lying between them. This CDR3 has 13 residues. Here the CDR3 reads CARYQRLNYGYTF. In DNA form, the CDR3 reads TGTGCCAGATACCAGCGGCTTAACTATGGCTACACCTTC.

The CDR3 bases are TGTGCCAGCAGCTTGGGTGTGGGGACAGTCCAGTATTTT. This gives the protein CASSLGVGTVQYF. The chain is built from TRBV5-6 and TRBJ2-3; 7 positions match TRBD1. Germline CDR1 and CDR2: SGHDT and YYEEEE. Trimming at V came to 0 bases and at J to 12 bases, leaving 7 bases not matched to a gene. CDR3 length: 13 amino acids.

This clone occurred a few times. V is TRBV30 and J is TRBJ2-6; D may be TRBD1 (5 bases). The CDR3 is 14 residues long. CDR1 is GTSNPN, CDR2 SVGIG, per germline (reference sequence). V was clipped by 2 bases and J by 4 bases, with 9 bases between them. The CDR3 region has the DNA TGTGCCTGGAGTATGGGGCTCGGGGCCAACGTCCTGACTTTC. Its protein product is CAWSMGLGANVLTF.

This clone appeared a few times. V is TRBV15 and J is TRBJ2-1; TRBD1 aligns across 9 bases. The CDR3 has 13 amino acids. CDR1 is LNHNV and CDR2 is YYDKDF in the germline V gene (reference sequence). Trimming cost V 9 bases and J 4 bases; bases outside gene matches: 4. CDR3 DNA: TGTGCCACAACCGGGACAGGGTACAATGAGCAGTTCTTC. Protein sequence: CATTGTGYNEQFF.

This clone was recorded a few times. V and J are TRBV30 and TRBJ2-2; possible D gene TRBD2, 5 bases. The CDR3 totals 15 residues. Germline V gives CDR1 GTSNPN, CDR2 SVGIG (reference sequence). V was cut by 0 bases and J by 4 bases, with 12 bases left in between. CDR3 nucleotides: TGTGCCTGGAGTGTACTAGGACCGCTCACCGGGGAGCTGTTTTTT. Amino acid sequence: CAWSVLGPLTGELFF. The variable domain in full, completed from reference TRBV30 and TRBJ2-2, reads SQTIHQWPATLVQPVGSPLSLECTVEGTSNPNLYWYRQAAGRGLQLLFYSVGIGQISSEVPQNLSASRPQDRQFILSSKKLLLSDSGFYLCAWSVLGPLTGELFFGEGSRLTVL.

The chain recombines TRBV7-9 with TRBJ2-5; TRBD2 is a possible D gene (6 bases). Per germline, CDR1 SEHNR and CDR2 FQNEAQ (reference sequence). Trimming took off 6 bases at V and 5 bases at J, with 16 bases between the two ends. This CDR3 contains 14 residues. In nucleotides, the CDR3 is TGTGCCAGCAGTCCCGCCTGGGCGGGGGAGACCCAGTACTTC. Residues: CASSPAWAGETQYF.

This chain uses TRBV30 with TRBJ2-5; D is perhaps TRBD1 (5 bases). The V end lost 0 bases, the J end lost 5 bases, and 13 bases lay between the germline ends. The CDR3 is made up of 14 amino acids. Per the germline V gene, CDR1 is GTSNPN and CDR2 is SVGIG (reference sequence). This CDR3 reads CAWSVGFGAETQYF. The DNA for the CDR3 is TGTGCCTGGAGTGTGGGCTTTGGGGCGGAGACCCAGTACTTC.

The rearrangement links TRBV18 to TRBJ2-7; 7 positions match TRBD2. This CDR3 contains 17 residues. Germline values: CDR1 KGHSH, CDR2 LQKENI. The junction had 10 bases not matched to a gene; V was cut back by 2 bases and J by 0 bases. CDR3: CASSPTTGGTSSYEQYF. In DNA, the CDR3 is TGTGCCAGCTCACCAACGACCGGGGGGACCTCCTCCTACGAGCAGTACTTC.

The chain employs TRBV29-1 and TRBJ1-2, with D perhaps matching TRBD1 (6 bases). With 4 bases removed from V and 2 bases from J, the gap between germline ends came to 14 bases. CDR1 and CDR2 (germline): SQVTM, ANQGSEA. This CDR3 region has 14 residues. For the CDR3, the DNA is TGCAGCGTTGCCTCTGGACAGAGAAACTATGGCTACACCTTC. This sequence encodes CSVASGQRNYGYTF. The entire variable domain, with the rest obtained from reference TRBV29-1 and TRBJ1-2, is as follows: SAVISQKPSRDICQRGTSLTIQCQVDSQVTMMFWYRQQPGQSLTLIATANQGSEATYESGFVIDKFPISRPNLTFSTLTVSNMSPEDSSIYLCSVASGQRNYGYTFGSGTRLTVV.

This clone was seen more than once but under ten times. A much more abundant neighbour one base away suggests this may be a read error. The V and J genes are TRBV10-3 and TRBJ2-3; D is uncertain. Germline lookup yields CDR1 ENHRY and CDR2 SYGVKD. Deletions cut 6 bases from V and 0 bases from J, with 1 base between. CDR3 size: 11 residues. The CDR3 DNA sequence: TGTGCCATCAGGAGCACAGATACGCAGTATTTT. As protein: CAIRSTDTQYF.

The rearrangement uses TRBV27 and TRBJ2-1; TRBD2 aligns across 8 bases. The V gene's germline CDR1 is MNHEY and CDR2 SMNVEV (reference sequence). The length of the CDR3 is 15 residues. The V segment lost 6 bases and the J segment 6 bases; nucleotides outside the gene matches: 10. The CDR3: CASRPGGVAVNEQFF. CDR3 DNA sequence: TGTGCCAGCAGACCCGGGGGGGTAGCAGTCAATGAGCAGTTCTTC.

V gene TRBV4-1 combines with J gene TRBJ2-3, with TRBD2 matching over 10 bases. The CDR3 covers 17 residues. V was pared by 5 bases and J by 5 bases, with 13 bases of the junction left unmatched. In germline, CDR1 is MGHRA, CDR2 YSYEKL. The CDR3 loop is CASSALYSGGQGDTQYF. The CDR3 DNA is TGCGCCAGCAGCGCCCTGTATAGCGGGGGGCAGGGAGATACGCAGTATTTT.

V is TRBV2 and J is TRBJ1-4; a weak D match, TRBD1 (5 bases). The CDR3 covers 15 residues. V lost 6 bases to trimming and J lost 8 bases, with 19 bases between them. Looked up from germline, CDR1 is SNHLY and CDR2 is FYNNEI. The CDR3 nucleotides read TGTGCCAGCAGCCGTGGTGGGGGGAGCCGAGAAAAACTGTTTTTT. This sequence encodes CASSRGGGSREKLFF.

The V gene is TRBV20-1, the J gene TRBJ1-2; D gene uncertain. The CDR3 is 11 residues long. Trimming left V 4 bases short and J 2 bases short, with 5 bases between. Germline-derived CDR1 and CDR2 are DFQATT and SNEGSKA (reference sequence). The DNA of the CDR3 is TGCAGTGCTATACAGAACTATGGCTACACCTTC. Its protein is CSAIQNYGYTF.

V usage is TRBV2 and J usage is TRBJ1-1, with D unclear. The CDR3 length is 11 residues. Germline lookup yields CDR1 SNHLY and CDR2 FYNNEI. V gave up 8 bases and J gave up 6 bases, with 10 bases separating them. The CDR3 region has the DNA TGTGCCAGCCGATTTGTACCTGAAGCTTTCTTT. Amino acids: CASRFVPEAFF.

This sequence joins TRBV6-5 and TRBJ2-3; D gene unclear. CDR1 and CDR2 (germline): MNHEY, SVGAGI. The V end lost 2 bases, the J end lost 4 bases, and 16 bases lay between the germline ends. The CDR3 spans 16 residues. This chain's CDR3 is CASSYLHSRRADTQYF. DNA for the CDR3: TGTGCCAGCAGTTACCTCCACTCAAGACGGGCAGATACGCAGTATTTT.

Concerning this clone itself: The identical CDR3 is also encoded by other nucleotide sequences in the sample. The V and J genes are TRBV4-1 and TRBJ1-5, with 8 bases matching TRBD1. The CDR3 consists of 14 residues. Germline values: CDR1 MGHRA, CDR2 YSYEKL. V lost 4 bases and J lost 3; bases outside the gene matches: 2. The CDR3 DNA is TGCGCCAGCAGCCGGGGACAGGACAATCAGCCCCAGCATTTT. It specifies CASSRGQDNQPQHF.

The chain uses TRBV27 and TRBJ2-7, with D unclear. V lost 0 bases to trimming and J lost 3 bases, with 6 bases between them. The CDR3 consists of 13 residues. Looked up from germline, CDR1 is MNHEY and CDR2 is SMNVEV (reference sequence). Here the CDR3 reads CASSLSIDYEQYF. The CDR3 coding sequence is TGTGCCAGCAGTTTATCGATCGACTACGAGCAGTACTTC.

This clone was recorded a few times. The rearrangement uses TRBV7-8 and TRBJ2-2; weak D call: TRBD2 (5 bases). CDR3 length equals 15 residues. CDR1 is SGHVS, CDR2 FQNEAQ, per germline. V was shortened by 2 bases and J by 2 bases, with 9 bases between the two germline ends. CDR3 amino acids: CASSLYGENTGELFF. Written as DNA, the CDR3 is TGTGCCAGCAGCTTATACGGGGAAAACACCGGGGAGCTGTTTTTT.

V gene TRBV15 combines with J gene TRBJ2-1; 7 nucleotides match TRBD1. The CDR3 totals 15 residues. Germline V lookup: CDR1 LNHNV, CDR2 YYDKDF (reference sequence). The junction had 10 bases not matched to a gene; V was cut back by 3 bases and J by 8 bases. The CDR3 coding sequence is TGTGCCACCAGCAGTGCTAGGGGGCTATCATATGAGCAGTTCTTC. This translates into CATSSARGLSYEQFF.

CDR3 DNA: TGTGCCAGCAGCTGGGGGACAGACAACTACGAGCAGTACTTC. Its protein product is CASSWGTDNYEQYF. The chain recombines TRBV5-6 with TRBJ2-7, with 7 bases aligning to TRBD1. From germline, CDR1 is SGHDT and CDR2 YYEEEE. CDR3 length: 14 amino acids. J lost 3 bases, V lost 3 bases, and 6 bases had no gene match.